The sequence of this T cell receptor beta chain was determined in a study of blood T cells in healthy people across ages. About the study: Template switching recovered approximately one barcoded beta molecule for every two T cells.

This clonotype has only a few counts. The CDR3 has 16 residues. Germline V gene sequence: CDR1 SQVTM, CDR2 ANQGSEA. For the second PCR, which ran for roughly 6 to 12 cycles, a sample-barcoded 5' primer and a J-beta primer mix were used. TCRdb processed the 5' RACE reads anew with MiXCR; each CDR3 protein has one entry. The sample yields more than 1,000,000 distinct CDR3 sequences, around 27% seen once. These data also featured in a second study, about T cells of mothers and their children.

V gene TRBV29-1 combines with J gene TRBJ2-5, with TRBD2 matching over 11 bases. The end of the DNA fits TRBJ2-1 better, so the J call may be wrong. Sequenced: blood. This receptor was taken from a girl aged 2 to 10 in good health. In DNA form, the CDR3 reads TGCAGCGCCCGAGGGAATTTAGCGGGGGGGTACAATGAGCAGTTCTTC. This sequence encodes CSARGNLAGGYNEQFF.